This TCR beta chain emerged from a study of shared clonotypes between healthy human individuals. CDR3 length: 16 amino acids. Germline CDR1 SGHRS, CDR2 YFSETQ. After removal of 7 bases from V and 0 bases from J, the junction contained 10 bases not matched to a gene. Sequencing used immunoSEQ multiplex PCR; TCRdb keeps in-frame clones, though not all of them. Of around 1 million clones in the sample, 60% to 85% are singletons; the top ten hold about 1.5%. Sequencing used memory CD4+ T cells sorted from blood. The subset was: CD45RA-negative fraction. The sequence was collected from a man between 18 and 29 years old in good health. The chain combines TRBV5-1 with TRBJ1-3; 7 bases match TRBD1. In DNA, the CDR3 is TGCGCCAGCGGAGGGGGCGGCGGGAGCTCTGGAAACACCATATATTTT. Amino acid sequence: CASGGGGGSSGNTIYF. The full variable domain, with the rest looked up from reference TRBV5-1 and TRBJ1-3, is KAGVTQTPRYLIKTRGQQVTLSCSPISGHRSVSWYQQTPGQGLQFLFEYFSETQRNKGNFPGRFSGRQFSNSRSEMNVSTLELGDSALYLCASGGGGGSSGNTIYFGEGSWLTVV.